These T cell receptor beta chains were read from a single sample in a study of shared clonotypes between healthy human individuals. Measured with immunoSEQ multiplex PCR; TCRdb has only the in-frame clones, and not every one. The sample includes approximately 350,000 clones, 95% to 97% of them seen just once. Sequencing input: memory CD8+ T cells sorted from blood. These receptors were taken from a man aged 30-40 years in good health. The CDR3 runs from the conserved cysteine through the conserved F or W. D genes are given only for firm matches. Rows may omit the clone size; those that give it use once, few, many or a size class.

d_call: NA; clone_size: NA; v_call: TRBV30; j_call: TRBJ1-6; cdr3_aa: CAWSLDISWSSYNSPLHF; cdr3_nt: TGTGCCTGGAGTTTAGATATTAGCTGGAGCTCCTATAATTCACCCCTCCACTTT
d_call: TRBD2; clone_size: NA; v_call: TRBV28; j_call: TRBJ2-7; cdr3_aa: CASSLSAGTSGDYEQYF; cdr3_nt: TGTGCCAGCAGTTTAAGTGCCGGGACTAGCGGAGACTACGAGCAGTACTTC
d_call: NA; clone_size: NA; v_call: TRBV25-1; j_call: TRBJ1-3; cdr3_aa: CASSERYKGGLRGNTIYF; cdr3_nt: TGTGCCAGCAGTGAGAGATACAAGGGAGGGCTGAGAGGAAACACCATATATTTT
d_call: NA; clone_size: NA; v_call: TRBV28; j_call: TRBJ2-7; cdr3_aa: CASSSLGSVFSYEQYF; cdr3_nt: TGTGCCAGCAGTTCCCTTGGCAGTGTATTTTCCTACGAGCAGTACTTC
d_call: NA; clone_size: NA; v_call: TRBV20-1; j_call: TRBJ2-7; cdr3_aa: CSARQVYEQYF; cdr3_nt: TGCAGTGCTAGACAGGTCTACGAGCAGTACTTC
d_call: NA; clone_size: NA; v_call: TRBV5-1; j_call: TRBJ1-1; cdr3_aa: CASSYRALNTEAFF; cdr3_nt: TGCGCCAGCAGTTACCGGGCCTTGAACACTGAAGCTTTCTTT
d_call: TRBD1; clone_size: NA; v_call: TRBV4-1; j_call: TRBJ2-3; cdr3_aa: CASSQDQFTGAIDTQYF; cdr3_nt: TGCGCCAGCAGCCAAGATCAGTTCACAGGGGCGATAGATACGCAGTATTTT
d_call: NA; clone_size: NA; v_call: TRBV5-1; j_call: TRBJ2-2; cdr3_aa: CASSSGPFNTNTGELFF; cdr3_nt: TGCGCCAGCAGCTCGGGACCGTTCAATACGAACACCGGGGAGCTGTTTTTT
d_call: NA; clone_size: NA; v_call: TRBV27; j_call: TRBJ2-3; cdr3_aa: CASSSLAEDTQYF; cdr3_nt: TGTGCCAGCAGTTCCTTAGCGGAAGATACGCAGTATTTT
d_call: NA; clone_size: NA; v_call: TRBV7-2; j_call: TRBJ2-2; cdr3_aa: CASSSTYSNGELFF; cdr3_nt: TGTGCCAGCAGCTCCACGTATAGCAACGGGGAGCTGTTTTTT
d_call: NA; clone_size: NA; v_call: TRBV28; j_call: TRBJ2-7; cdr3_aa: CASLTDSPKYEQYF; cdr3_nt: TGTGCCAGCCTGACCGACAGTCCCAAGTACGAGCAGTACTTC
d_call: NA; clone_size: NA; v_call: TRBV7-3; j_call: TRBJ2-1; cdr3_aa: CASSRNPLVEGYNEQFF; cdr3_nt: TGTGCCAGCAGCAGAAACCCCTTAGTGGAGGGGTACAATGAGCAGTTCTTC
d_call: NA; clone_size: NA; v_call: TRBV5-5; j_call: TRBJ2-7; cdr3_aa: CASSLNPGVDYEQYF; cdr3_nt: TGTGCCAGCAGCTTGAATCCAGGGGTGGACTACGAGCAGTACTTC
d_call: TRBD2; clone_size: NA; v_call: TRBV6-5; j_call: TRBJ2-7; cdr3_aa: CASSYYSGRAYYEQYF; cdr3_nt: TGTGCCAGCAGTTACTACAGCGGGAGGGCGTACTACGAGCAGTACTTC
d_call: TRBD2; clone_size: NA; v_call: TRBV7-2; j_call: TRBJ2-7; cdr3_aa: CASSRTSGRGEQYF; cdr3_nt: TGTGCCAGCAGCCGGACTAGCGGGAGAGGCGAGCAGTACTTC
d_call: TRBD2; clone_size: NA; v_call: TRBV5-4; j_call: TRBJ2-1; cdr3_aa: CASSAGLAGVREQFF; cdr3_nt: TGTGCCAGCAGCGCGGGACTAGCGGGAGTGAGGGAGCAGTTCTTC
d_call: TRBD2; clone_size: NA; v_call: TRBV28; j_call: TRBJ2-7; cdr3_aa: CASSSTPGTSFSYEQYF; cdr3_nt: TGTGCCAGCAGTTCGACACCCGGGACTAGCTTTTCCTACGAGCAGTACTTC
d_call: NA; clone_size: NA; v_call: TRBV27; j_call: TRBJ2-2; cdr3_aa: CASWRANTGELFF; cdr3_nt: TGTGCCAGCTGGAGGGCGAACACCGGGGAGCTGTTTTTT
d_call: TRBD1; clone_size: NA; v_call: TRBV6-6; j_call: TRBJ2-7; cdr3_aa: CASSSRGYEQYF; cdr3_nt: TGTGCCAGCAGCTCCAGGGGGTACGAGCAGTACTTC
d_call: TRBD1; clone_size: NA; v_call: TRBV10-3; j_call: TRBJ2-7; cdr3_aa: CAISRQGSYEQYF; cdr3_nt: TGTGCCATCAGCCGACAGGGTTCCTACGAGCAGTACTTC
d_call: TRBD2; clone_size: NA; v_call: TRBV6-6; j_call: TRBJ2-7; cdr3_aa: CASSYTSGSSYEQYF; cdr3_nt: TGTGCCAGCAGTTACACTAGCGGGAGCTCCTACGAGCAGTACTTC
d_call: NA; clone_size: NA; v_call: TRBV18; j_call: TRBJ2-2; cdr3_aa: CASSPPSGNTGELFF; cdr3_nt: TGTGCCAGCTCACCACCTAGCGGGAACACCGGGGAGCTGTTTTTT
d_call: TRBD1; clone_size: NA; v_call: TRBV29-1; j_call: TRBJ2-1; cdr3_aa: CSASPGGYNEQFF; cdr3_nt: TGCAGCGCTAGTCCAGGGGGCTACAATGAGCAGTTCTTC
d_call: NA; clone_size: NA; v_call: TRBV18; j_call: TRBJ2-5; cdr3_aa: CASSPDGDETQYF; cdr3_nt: TGTGCCAGCTCACCGGACGGGGATGAGACCCAGTACTTC
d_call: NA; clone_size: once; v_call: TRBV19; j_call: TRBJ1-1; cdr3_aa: CASSIWGSNTEAFF; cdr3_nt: TGTGCCAGTAGTATATGGGGATCGAACACTGAAGCTTTCTTT
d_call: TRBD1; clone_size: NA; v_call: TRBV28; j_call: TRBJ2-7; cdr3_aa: CATTGDRASYEQYF; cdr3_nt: TGTGCCACCACAGGGGACAGGGCCTCCTACGAGCAGTACTTC
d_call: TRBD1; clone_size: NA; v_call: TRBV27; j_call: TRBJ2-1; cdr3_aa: CASSLYRGVYNEQFF; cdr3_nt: TGTGCCAGCAGTTTATACAGGGGGGTCTACAATGAGCAGTTCTTC
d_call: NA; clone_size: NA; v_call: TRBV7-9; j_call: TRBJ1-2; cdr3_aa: CASSLELANYGYTF; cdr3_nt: TGTGCCAGCAGCTTAGAACTGGCTAACTATGGCTACACCTTC
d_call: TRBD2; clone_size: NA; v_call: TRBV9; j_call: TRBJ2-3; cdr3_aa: CASSASGSTDTQYF; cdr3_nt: TGTGCCAGCAGCGCTAGCGGGAGTACAGATACGCAGTATTTT
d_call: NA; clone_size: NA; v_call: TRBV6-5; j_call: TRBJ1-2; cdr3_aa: CASSPLIRPGYTF; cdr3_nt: TGTGCCAGCAGTCCACTGATAAGGCCGGGCTACACCTTC
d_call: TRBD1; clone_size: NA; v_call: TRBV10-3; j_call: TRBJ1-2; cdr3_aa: CAISEGTVYGYTF; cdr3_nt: TGTGCCATCAGTGAAGGGACAGTCTATGGCTACACCTTC
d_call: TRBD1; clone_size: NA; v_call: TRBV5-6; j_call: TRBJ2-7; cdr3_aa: CASSLEGQGPTREQYF; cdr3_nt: TGTGCCAGCAGCTTGGAGGGACAGGGTCCCACAAGAGAGCAGTACTTC
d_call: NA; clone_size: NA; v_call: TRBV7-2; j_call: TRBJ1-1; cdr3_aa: CASSLPDRWAFF; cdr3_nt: TGTGCCAGCAGTCTCCCCGACAGGTGGGCTTTCTTT
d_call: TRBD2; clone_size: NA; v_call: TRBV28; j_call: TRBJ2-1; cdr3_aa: CASTMGGEQFF; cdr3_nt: TGTGCCAGCACGATGGGGGGGGAGCAGTTCTTC
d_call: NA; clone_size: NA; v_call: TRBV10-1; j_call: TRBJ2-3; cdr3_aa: CASSRQGTDTQYF; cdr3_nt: TGCGCCAGCAGTCGACAGGGCACAGATACGCAGTATTTT
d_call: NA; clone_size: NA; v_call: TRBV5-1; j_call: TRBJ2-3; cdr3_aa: CASSLLGASTDTQYF; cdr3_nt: TGCGCCAGCAGCTTGTTGGGAGCCTCCACAGATACGCAGTATTTT
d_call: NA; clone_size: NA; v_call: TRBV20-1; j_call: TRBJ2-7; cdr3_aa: CSARKYEQYF; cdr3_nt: TGCAGTGCTAGAAAATACGAGCAGTACTTC
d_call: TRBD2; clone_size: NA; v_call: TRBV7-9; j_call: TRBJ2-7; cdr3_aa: CASSLGASGRAYSSEQYF; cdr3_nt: TGTGCCAGCAGCTTAGGAGCTAGCGGGAGGGCCTATTCGTCCGAGCAGTACTTC
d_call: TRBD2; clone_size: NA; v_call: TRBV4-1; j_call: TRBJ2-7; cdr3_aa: CASSRNSGTISYEQYF; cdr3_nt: TGCGCCAGCAGCCGAAACAGCGGGACCATCTCCTACGAGCAGTACTTC
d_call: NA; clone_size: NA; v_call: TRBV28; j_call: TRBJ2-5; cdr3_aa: CASSFSTARVETQYF; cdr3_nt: TGTGCCAGCAGTTTTTCTACGGCCCGGGTAGAGACCCAGTACTTC
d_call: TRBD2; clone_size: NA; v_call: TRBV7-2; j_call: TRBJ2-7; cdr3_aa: CASRVGSSGAAYEQYF; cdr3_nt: TGTGCCAGCAGGGTGGGGTCTAGCGGGGCAGCCTACGAGCAGTACTTC
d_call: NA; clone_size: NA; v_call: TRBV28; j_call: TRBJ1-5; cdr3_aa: CASSLMASSNQPQHF; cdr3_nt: TGTGCCAGCAGTTTAATGGCGTCTAGCAATCAGCCCCAGCATTTT